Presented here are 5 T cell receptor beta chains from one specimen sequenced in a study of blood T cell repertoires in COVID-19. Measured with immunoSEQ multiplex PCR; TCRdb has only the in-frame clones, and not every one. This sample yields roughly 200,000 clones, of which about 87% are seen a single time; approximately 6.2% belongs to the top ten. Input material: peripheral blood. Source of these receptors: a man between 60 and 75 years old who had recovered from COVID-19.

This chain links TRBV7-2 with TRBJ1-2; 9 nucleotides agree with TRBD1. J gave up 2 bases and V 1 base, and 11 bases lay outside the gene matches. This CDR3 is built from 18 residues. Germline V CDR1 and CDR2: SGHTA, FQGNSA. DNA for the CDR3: TGTGCCAGCAGCTTAGGACGGGGACAGGGTGGGTTAAACTATGGCTACACCTTC. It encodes CASSLGRGQGGLNYGYTF.

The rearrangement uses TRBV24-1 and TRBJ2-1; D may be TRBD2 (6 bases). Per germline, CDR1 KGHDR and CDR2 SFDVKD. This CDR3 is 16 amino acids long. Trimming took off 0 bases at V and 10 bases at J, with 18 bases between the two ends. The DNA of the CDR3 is TGTGCCACCAGTGATTTGCCTGGGACTGCCGCATGGGAGCAGTTCTTC. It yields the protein CATSDLPGTAAWEQFF.

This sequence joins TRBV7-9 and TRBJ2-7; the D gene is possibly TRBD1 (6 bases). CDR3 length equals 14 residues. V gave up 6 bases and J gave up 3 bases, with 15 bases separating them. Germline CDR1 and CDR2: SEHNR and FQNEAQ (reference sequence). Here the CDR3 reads CASSPSGQSYEQYF. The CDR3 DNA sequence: TGTGCCAGCAGTCCTTCCGGACAGAGCTACGAGCAGTACTTC.

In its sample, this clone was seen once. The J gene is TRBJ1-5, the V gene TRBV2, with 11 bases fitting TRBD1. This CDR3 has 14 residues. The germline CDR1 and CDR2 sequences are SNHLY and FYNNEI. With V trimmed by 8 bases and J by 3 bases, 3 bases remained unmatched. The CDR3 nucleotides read TGTGCCAGCTTAGGACAGGGGGCCAATCAGCCCCAGCATTTT. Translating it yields CASLGQGANQPQHF.

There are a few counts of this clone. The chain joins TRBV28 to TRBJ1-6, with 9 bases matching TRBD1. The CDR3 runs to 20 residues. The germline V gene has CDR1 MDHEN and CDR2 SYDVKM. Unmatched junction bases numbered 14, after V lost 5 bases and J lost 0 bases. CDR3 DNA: TGTGCCAGCAGTGCTGGAGGGACAGGGTTTCTGAGCTCCTATAATTCACCCCTCCACTTT. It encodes CASSAGGTGFLSSYNSPLHF.